These 11 T cell receptor beta chains were all obtained from the same sample, sequenced in a study of control samples from healthy donors and cancer patients. Clones were sequenced by immunoSEQ multiplex PCR, and TCRdb holds only the in-frame ones, with some missing. This repertoire shows some 160,000 clones, 89% found once; its top ten account for 4.9%. The sequencing sample was made of blood. The receptors come from a man aged 25-45 years in good health.

The chain links TRBV12-3 or TRBV12-4 to TRBJ2-7, with D unresolved. The CDR3 length is 11 residues. V was shortened by 4 bases and J by 3 bases, with 4 bases between the two germline ends. As DNA, the CDR3 is TGTGCCAGCAGTTCCCTCTACGAGCAGTACTTC. This translates into CASSSLYEQYF.

The V gene is TRBV5-4, the J gene TRBJ1-6, with 8 bases identical to TRBD1. The CDR3 consists of 17 residues. The germline V gene has CDR1 SGHNT and CDR2 YYREEE (reference sequence). J lost 9 bases, V lost 0 bases, and 11 bases had no gene match. CDR3 DNA sequence: TGTGCCAGCAGCTTGGATTCCTCTGGACAGGGTTCTTCACCCCTCCACTTT. It encodes CASSLDSSGQGSSPLHF.

V and J are TRBV7-2 and TRBJ2-7, with TRBD2 matching 7 bases. The CDR3 covers 16 residues. The J segment lost 4 bases and the V segment lost 1 base, leaving 10 bases of the junction unmatched. CDR1 SGHTA and CDR2 FQGNSA come from the germline V gene. CDR3 coding DNA: TGTGCCAGCAGCTTAGGAAGCGGGACCAATGGGTACGAGCAGTACTTC. Its protein is CASSLGSGTNGYEQYF.

The gene calls are TRBV5-1 and TRBJ2-2, with D tentatively TRBD1 (6 bases). The germline CDR1 and CDR2 sequences are SGHRS and YFSETQ. CDR3 length: 14 amino acids. V lost 2 bases and J 6 bases, leaving 11 bases between the germline ends. The CDR3 loop is CASSLQGHPGELFF. The CDR3 DNA is TGCGCCAGCAGCTTACAGGGTCATCCCGGGGAGCTGTTTTTT. Complete variable domain (other parts from reference TRBV5-1 and TRBJ2-2): KAGVTQTPRYLIKTRGQQVTLSCSPISGHRSVSWYQQTPGQGLQFLFEYFSETQRNKGNFPGRFSGRQFSNSRSEMNVSTLELGDSALYLCASSLQGHPGELFFGEGSRLTVL.

The gene calls are TRBV12-5 and TRBJ1-6, with a tentative D call TRBD1 (6 bases). The germline gives CDR1 LGHNT, CDR2 FRNRAP. The CDR3 is 11 amino acids. The CDR3: CAGRQVSPLHF. CDR3 DNA sequence: TGTGCGGGGAGACAGGTATCACCCCTCCACTTT.

V and J are TRBV6-6 and TRBJ1-5, with TRBD1 identical over 9 bases. CDR3 length equals 15 residues. The germline gives CDR1 MNHNY, CDR2 SVGAGI (reference sequence). CDR3 amino acids: CGSNVDRGSNQPQHF. For the CDR3, the DNA is TGTGGCTCCAACGTGGACAGGGGTAGCAATCAGCCCCAGCATTTT.

The genes are TRBV6-4 and TRBJ1-5; D might be TRBD1 (5 bases). The CDR3 has 14 amino acids. CDR1 is MRHNA and CDR2 is SNTAGT in the germline V gene. The V gene lost 10 bases and the J gene lost 6 bases, with 19 bases spanning the gap. The DNA of the CDR3 is TGTGCCACTCCCCAGCCCCAGGGATTTCAGCCCCAGCATTTT. This sequence encodes CATPQPQGFQPQHF.

With respect to this clone: The junction departs from the called germline gene at one end, perhaps through a read error. The chain uses TRBV7-7 and TRBJ2-5; 9 positions agree with TRBD1. Germline CDR1 SSHAT, CDR2 FNYEAQ (reference sequence). This CDR3 comprises 14 residues. CDR3 in amino acids: CASSLDRGQETQYF. In DNA form, the CDR3 reads TGTGCTAGCAGCCTTGACAGGGGGCAAGAGACCCAGTACTTC.

Ten or more counts support this clone. The chain has TRBV6-1 and TRBJ2-7, with 7 positions matching TRBD1. Germline-derived CDR1 and CDR2 are MNHNS and SASEGT. Trimming took 3 bases from V and 4 from J; bases not matched to a gene: 9. This CDR3 has 15 residues. Here the CDR3 DNA reads TGTGCCAGCAGTGATGAGACAGGGTCCGTGTACGAGCAGTACTTC. Amino acid sequence: CASSDETGSVYEQYF.

In its sample, this clone was seen once. The rearrangement uses TRBV18 and TRBJ2-7; D ambiguous. Germline loops: CDR1 KGHSH, CDR2 LQKENI. V dropped 2 bases and J dropped 2 bases, with 16 bases sitting between them. The CDR3 length is 16 residues. Written as DNA, the CDR3 is TGTGCCAGCTCACCAGGGTTCGCAGGCCCCACCTACGAGCAGTACTTC. Translation gives CASSPGFAGPTYEQYF. Full variable domain (remainder filled in from reference TRBV18 and TRBJ2-7): NAGVMQNPRHLVRRRGQEARLRCSPMKGHSHVYWYRQLPEEGLKFMVYLQKENIIDESGMPKERFSAEFPKEGPSILRIQQVVRGDSAAYFCASSPGFAGPTYEQYFGPGTRLTVT.

The V call is TRBV9, the J call TRBJ2-7; D might be TRBD1 or TRBD2, each matching 5 bases. Germline V gene lookup returns CDR1 SGDLS and CDR2 YYNGEE. The CDR3 is 13 residues long. Trimming took off 3 bases at V and 0 bases at J, with 7 bases between the two ends. The CDR3 bases are TGTGCCAGCAGCGATGGGGGCTCCTACGAGCAGTACTTC. It encodes CASSDGGSYEQYF.